Listed below are T cell receptor beta chains from one sample, sequenced in a study of T cell responses to AZD1222 COVID-19 vaccine. Repertoires were generated with immunoSEQ multiplex PCR, while TCRdb's copy carries only in-frame clones and drops some. Here the sample spans about 110,000 clones, over 75% being singletons. The sequencing here drew on peripheral blood, taken on day 0 of AZD1222 vaccination. The receptors come from an adult in good health. CDR3s include the opening cysteine and the closing phenylalanine or tryptophan. The D gene is left open where the match is weak. Some rows mark clone size as missing; the rest say once, few, many or name a class of expanded clone.

abundance,d_gene,v_gene,j_gene,CDR3aa,CDR3nt
NA,NA,TRBV6-1,TRBJ1-2,CASSESWEGYGYTF,TGTGCCAGCAGTGAAAGCTGGGAGGGCTATGGCTACACCTTC
NA,TRBD2,TRBV27,TRBJ2-2,CASSFNQGLAMGELFF,TGTGCCAGCAGTTTCAATCAGGGACTAGCTATGGGGGAGCTGTTTTTT
many,NA,TRBV3-1/TRBV3-2,TRBJ1-2,CASSQPVTGTRYGYTF,TGTGCCAGCAGCCAACCTGTCACCGGGACGAGATATGGCTACACCTTC
NA,TRBD1,TRBV19,TRBJ2-4,CASSTDRGRFNIQYF,TGTGCCAGTAGTACCGACAGGGGGCGGTTTAACATTCAGTACTTC
NA,NA,TRBV5-5,TRBJ1-1,CASSFNPNTEAFF,TGTGCCAGCAGCTTCAATCCTAACACTGAAGCTTTCTTT
NA,NA,TRBV2,TRBJ2-6,CASIEGTDSGANVLTF,TGTGCCAGCATTGAGGGGACGGACTCTGGGGCCAACGTCCTGACTTTC
NA,NA,TRBV9,TRBJ1-2,CASSVEALDYGYTF,TGTGCCAGCAGCGTCGAAGCCCTAGACTATGGCTACACCTTC
NA,TRBD2,TRBV7-3,TRBJ2-1,CASSLSSRASGINEQFF,TGTGCCAGCAGCTTAAGCAGTAGGGCTAGCGGGATCAATGAGCAGTTCTTC
NA,NA,TRBV20-1,TRBJ2-7,CSAYFYEQYF,TGCAGTGCTTATTTCTACGAGCAGTACTTC
NA,TRBD2,TRBV27,TRBJ2-1,CASRPSGRNEQFF,TGTGCCAGCAGGCCCAGCGGGAGGAATGAGCAGTTCTTC
NA,TRBD1,TRBV28,TRBJ2-2,CASSRQGASNTGELFF,TGTGCCAGCAGTCGACAGGGGGCCTCGAACACCGGGGAGCTGTTTTTT
few,NA,TRBV5-1,TRBJ2-2,CASSLGSLSTGELFF,TGCGCCAGCAGCTTGGGGTCCCTCAGTACCGGGGAGCTGTTTTTT
NA,TRBD1,TRBV18,TRBJ1-2,CASSPDRGGDGYTF,TGTGCCAGCTCCCCCGACAGGGGCGGAGATGGCTACACCTTC
NA,NA,TRBV6-1,TRBJ1-1,CASSETLNTEAFF,TGTGCCAGCAGTGAGACACTTAACACTGAAGCTTTCTTT
NA,NA,TRBV12-3/TRBV12-4,TRBJ2-3,CASSVADTQYF,TGTGCCAGCAGTGTAGCTGATACGCAGTATTTT
NA,NA,TRBV3-1/TRBV3-2,TRBJ1-6,CASSQTAYNSPLHF,TGTGCCAGCAGCCAAACAGCCTATAATTCACCCCTCCACTTT
NA,TRBD1,TRBV4-2,TRBJ1-1,CASSQETGRGTEAFF,TGTGCCAGCAGCCAGGAGACAGGGAGAGGGACTGAAGCTTTCTTT
NA,NA,TRBV5-1,TRBJ1-1,CASSLKGNTEAFF,TGCGCCAGCAGCTTAAAGGGGAACACTGAAGCTTTCTTT
NA,TRBD2,TRBV12-5,TRBJ2-3,CASGPLIAGYSTDTQYF,TGTGCTAGTGGTCCCCTCATAGCGGGCTACAGCACAGATACGCAGTATTTT
NA,NA,TRBV6-5,TRBJ1-5,CASRTDNQPQHF,TGTGCCAGCAGAACAGACAATCAGCCCCAGCATTTT